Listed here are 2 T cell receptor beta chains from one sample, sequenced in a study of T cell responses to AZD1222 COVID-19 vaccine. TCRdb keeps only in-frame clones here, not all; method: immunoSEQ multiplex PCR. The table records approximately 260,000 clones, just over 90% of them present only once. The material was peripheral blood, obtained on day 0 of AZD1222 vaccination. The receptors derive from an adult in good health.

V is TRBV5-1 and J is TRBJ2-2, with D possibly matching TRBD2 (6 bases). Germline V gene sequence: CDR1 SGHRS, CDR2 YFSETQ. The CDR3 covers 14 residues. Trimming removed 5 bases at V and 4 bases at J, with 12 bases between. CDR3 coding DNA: TGCGCCAGCAGAGACCTGACTAGCACCGGGGAGCTGTTTTTT. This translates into CASRDLTSTGELFF.

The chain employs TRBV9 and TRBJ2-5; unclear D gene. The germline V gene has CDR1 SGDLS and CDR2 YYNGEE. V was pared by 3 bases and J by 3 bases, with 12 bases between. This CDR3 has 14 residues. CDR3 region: CASSASGMKETQYF. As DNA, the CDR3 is TGTGCCAGCAGCGCCTCCGGCATGAAAGAGACCCAGTACTTC. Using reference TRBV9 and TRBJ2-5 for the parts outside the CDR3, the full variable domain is DSGVTQTPKHLITATGQRVTLRCSPRSGDLSVYWYQQSLDQGLQFLIQYYNGEERAKGNILERFSAQQFPDLHSELNLSSLELGDSALYFCASSASGMKETQYFGPGTRLLVL.